The clone carrying this T cell receptor (beta chain) was counted many times. Its target is not known. Germline CDR1 and CDR2: SNHLY and FYNNEI. The length of the CDR3 is 16 residues. V dropped 7 bases and J dropped 1; count of bases not matched to a gene: 8. This specimen comes from a study of breast tumors, draining lymph nodes, adjacent tissues. TCRdb fed the multiplex PCR reads into MiXCR, producing one record per CDR3 protein. The repertoire includes about 22,000 distinct CDR3 sequences, around 50% of them detected once, and 14% sits in the top ten. Study-wide results and caveats: Data fit most tumor T cells coming from lymph node, expanding in tumor. Tumor repertoires ranked between lymph nodes and nontumor tissue in diversity, with V and J gene preferences. Luminal-like breast cancer showed significantly greater tumor-nontumor repertoire similarity than basal-like breast cancer did.

The genes are TRBV2 and TRBJ2-2, with 8 positions matching TRBD2. The receptor's source is a female donor with breast cancer. Some clones in this sample may be carry-over from other donors' samples. The sequencing input was breast tumor tissue. CDR3 sequence (DNA): TGTGCCAGCACCGGGAGGGGCGGTTGGAACACCGGGGAGCTGTTTTTT. Amino acid sequence: CASTGRGGWNTGELFF. Complete variable domain (other parts from reference TRBV2 and TRBJ2-2): EPEVTQTPSHQVTQMGQEVILRCVPISNHLYFYWYRQILGQKVEFLVSFYNNEISEKSEIFDDQFSVERPDGSNFTLKIRSTKLEDSAMYFCASTGRGGWNTGELFFGEGSRLTVL.